The table lists the clone carrying this T cell receptor beta chain with a count of one. Its antigen is not identified. The source of the sample is a study of glioma-infiltrating T cells after dendritic cell vaccination. Study details: At biweekly intervals, patients got three intradermal dendritic cell vaccine injections. Findings and caveats of the study: Patients with more pretreatment TILs had longer time to progression and survival.

Method: immunoSEQ multiplex PCR; TCRdb's copy keeps in-frame clones and lacks some. This sample carries 70,000 to 100,000 clones, roughly 87% of them seen once, and the ten largest clones take less than 7.5%. With 1 base removed from V and 2 bases from J, the gap between germline ends came to 6 bases. The CDR3 loop spans 13 amino acids. Per germline, CDR1 SGHTA and CDR2 FQGNSA. Time point in this sample: after dendritic cell vaccination, including at tumor progression/relapse. The receptor was derived from a human donor with glioblastoma. The chain joins TRBV7-2 to TRBJ2-7, with D uncertain. Sequenced here: blood, sampled after dendritic cell vaccination. CDR3 amino acids: CASSLDRAYEQYF. DNA of the CDR3: TGTGCCAGCAGCTTAGACCGAGCCTACGAGCAGTACTTC. The variable domain in full, with the rest retrieved from reference TRBV7-2 and TRBJ2-7, is GAGVSQSPSNKVTEKGKDVELRCDPISGHTALYWYRQSLGQGLEFLIYFQGNSAPDKSGLPSDRFSAERTGGSVSTLTIQRTQQEDSAVYLCASSLDRAYEQYFGPGTRLTVT.